This T cell receptor beta chain came from a study of cytomegalovirus exposure and HLA in healthy donors. Whole-study findings and limits: The CMV antigen specificity of a few CMV-associated chains was confirmed through in vitro analysis. Accounts indicate the classifier identified cytomegalovirus status with strong specificity and sensitivity. Cytomegalovirus association was assigned to approximately 180 TCR beta chains.

Worth noting for this clone: As yet, its antigen is unknown.

Libraries were prepared by immunoSEQ multiplex PCR; TCRdb keeps only in-frame clonotypes and omits some of them. The data show approximately 110,000 clones, about 93% seen once. The clonotype originates from a woman in her late teens or twenties in good health and CMV-seronegative. The sequencing input was PBMCs.

DNA for the CDR3: TGTGCCTGGAGTGTTGGGAGGGGAGGCGATCGAGATACGCAGTATTTT. It translates to CAWSVGRGGDRDTQYF. V is TRBV30 and J is TRBJ2-3, with 7 bases fitting TRBD2. Losses at the gene ends were 0 bases for V and 5 bases for J; bases not matched to a gene: 11. The germline gives CDR1 GTSNPN, CDR2 SVGIG (reference sequence). The CDR3 length is 16 residues.